Shown below are 8 T cell receptor beta chains from a single sample sequenced in a study of blood T cell repertoires in COVID-19. Sequencing used immunoSEQ multiplex PCR; TCRdb keeps in-frame clones, though not all of them. The sample includes 65,000 to 80,000 clones, over 70% of them seen just once. Sequencing was performed on peripheral blood. These receptors all stem from a middle-aged man with acute or convalescent COVID-19.

This sequence joins TRBV7-2 and TRBJ1-5; D possibly corresponds to TRBD1 (5 bases). Germline assignment: CDR1 SGHTA and CDR2 FQGNSA. The V and J ends lost 2 bases and 4 bases respectively, with 9 bases between them. CDR3 length equals 14 residues. The chain's CDR3 is CASSLWGGNQPQHF. In nucleotides, the CDR3 is TGTGCCAGCAGCTTATGGGGGGGAAATCAGCCCCAGCATTTT.

The chain combines TRBV11-2 with TRBJ1-2, with unresolved D. The CDR3 loop spans 16 amino acids. Germline V CDR1 and CDR2: SGHAT, FQNNGV. Trimming took off 4 bases at V and 7 bases at J, with 22 bases between the two ends. CDR3 sequence: CASSWTVGTGRSGYTF. The CDR3 coding sequence is TGTGCCAGCAGCTGGACTGTAGGTACCGGGAGGAGTGGCTACACCTTC.

This chain links TRBV27 with TRBJ1-5; possibly TRBD1 for D (5 bases). Germline V gene data show CDR1 as MNHEY and CDR2 as SMNVEV (reference sequence). Trimming pared 4 bases from V and 9 bases from J, leaving 19 bases between. This CDR3 has 15 residues. CDR3 loop: CASSSRSQASGPQHF. In DNA, the CDR3 is TGTGCCAGCAGTTCCCGCTCACAGGCCTCGGGGCCCCAGCATTTT.

The chain carries TRBV28 and TRBJ1-1; TRBD1 might be the D (5 bases). The CDR3 is made up of 14 amino acids. CDR1 is MDHEN, CDR2 SYDVKM, per germline. The V end was cut by 4 bases, the J end by 5 bases, with 14 bases between. The CDR3 DNA is TGTGCCAGCAGTTCGGAAGGGAGGGGAACTGAAGCTTTCTTT. Translated: CASSSEGRGTEAFF.

As for this clone: A read error may account for a junction end that differs from germline. V usage is TRBV7-9 and J usage is TRBJ1-1; tentatively, D is TRBD1 (5 bases). This CDR3 region has 13 residues. Germline V gene data show CDR1 as SEHNR and CDR2 as FQNEAQ (reference sequence). The CDR3 is CASSQGLNIEAFF. DNA for the CDR3: TGTGCCAGCAGCCAGGGACTCAACATTGAAGCTTTCTTT.

This rearrangement joins TRBV6-5 to TRBJ2-3; D remains ambiguous. The V end was cut by 2 bases, the J end by 1 base, with 10 bases between. Germline V gene data show CDR1 as MNHEY and CDR2 as SVGAGI. This CDR3 has 15 residues. CDR3 loop: CASSYGGRGTDTQYF. CDR3 coding DNA: TGTGCCAGCAGTTACGGTGGTAGAGGCACAGATACGCAGTATTTT.

This clone was seen once. The V call is TRBV18, the J call TRBJ1-5, with D uncertain. Germline V lookup: CDR1 KGHSH, CDR2 LQKENI. Trimming pared 4 bases from V and 0 bases from J, leaving 10 bases between. CDR3 length: 15 amino acids. The CDR3 bases are TGTGCCAGCTCACTGAGCGGAGTTAGCAATCAGCCCCAGCATTTT. Translation: CASSLSGVSNQPQHF.

This clone was observed a few times. The chain joins TRBV12-3 or TRBV12-4 to TRBJ1-2; TRBD1 matches at 9 bases. Trimming at V came to 6 bases and at J to 6 bases, leaving 2 bases not matched to a gene. The CDR3 spans 12 residues. CDR3 protein: CASSRTGDGYTF. CDR3 in DNA: TGTGCCAGCAGCCGGACAGGGGATGGCTACACCTTC.